The T cell receptor beta chain described here comes from a study of blood T cell repertoires in COVID-19. Study context: Sources were T cells, B-cell-depleted T cells, or PBMCs; the material itself was cDNA or gDNA.

This clone occurred once. Produced via immunoSEQ multiplex PCR; TCRdb's table is partial and in-frame only. The repertoire holds over 130,000 clones, with roughly 85% as singletons. This CDR3 spans 15 amino acids. Trimming pared 4 bases from V and 5 bases from J, leaving 17 bases between. Per the germline V gene, CDR1 is SGHDN and CDR2 is FVKESK. Participant-reported clinical history was the basis for cohort assignment. Sequenced input: PBMCs or T cells enriched from blood (not recorded which). The origin of this receptor is a woman between 45 and 60 years old who had recovered from COVID-19. This rearrangement joins TRBV14 to TRBJ1-1, with a tentative D call TRBD1 (5 bases). The DNA of the CDR3 is TGTGCCAGCAGCCCGACACTGACGGGGGGAACTGAAGCTTTCTTT. Its translation is CASSPTLTGGTEAFF.